The subject of this entry is one T cell receptor beta chain. Its specificity is unknown. This record belongs to a study of blood T cells in healthy people across ages. A second PCR, run for roughly 7 to 11 cycles, used a sample-barcoded 5' primer plus a J-beta primer mix. Every sample gave at least 2.5 million paired-end reads containing CDR3. TCRdb called the 5' RACE reads again in MiXCR, with one record for every CDR3 protein. The table has approximately 940,000 distinct CDR3 sequences, about 48% seen once. Findings of the study overall: A roughly linear fall in TCR beta diversity per million T cells was seen with increasing age. The diversity estimates, figures obtained from one million T cells, were considered underestimates.

Trimming removed 3 bases from V and 5 bases from J, with 8 bases in between. The CDR3 has 13 residues. The sequence was collected from a man younger than 40 in good health. Sequencing was done on a sample of blood. The chain combines TRBV12-3 or TRBV12-4 with TRBJ2-4; D is uncertain. The CDR3 DNA reads as TGTGCCAGCAGTTTTAACGGCCAAAACATTCAGTACTTC. It codes for CASSFNGQNIQYF.